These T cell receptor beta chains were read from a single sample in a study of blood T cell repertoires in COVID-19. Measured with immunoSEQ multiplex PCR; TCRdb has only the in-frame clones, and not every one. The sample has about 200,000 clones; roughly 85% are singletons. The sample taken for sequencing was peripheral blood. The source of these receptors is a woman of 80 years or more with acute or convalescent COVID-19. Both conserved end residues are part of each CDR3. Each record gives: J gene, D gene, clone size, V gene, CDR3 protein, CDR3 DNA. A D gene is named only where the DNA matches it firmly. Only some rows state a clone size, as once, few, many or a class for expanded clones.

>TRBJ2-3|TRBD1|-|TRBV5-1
CASSLEGASPTDTQYF
TGCGCCAGCAGCTTGGAGGGGGCCTCCCCCACAGATACGCAGTATTTT
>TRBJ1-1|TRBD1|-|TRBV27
CASSPPGQTEAFF
TGTGCCAGCAGTCCACCGGGACAGACTGAAGCTTTCTTT
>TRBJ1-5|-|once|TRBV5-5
CASSLLGDFNQPQHF
TGTGCCAGCAGCCTTCTAGGGGATTTCAATCAGCCCCAGCATTTT
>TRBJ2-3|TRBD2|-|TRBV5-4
CASSWGLAGLTDTQYF
TGTGCCAGCAGCTGGGGACTAGCGGGGCTCACAGATACGCAGTATTTT
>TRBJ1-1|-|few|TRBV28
CASSEGGSMNTEAFF
TGTGCCAGCAGTGAGGGAGGGTCCATGAACACTGAAGCTTTCTTT
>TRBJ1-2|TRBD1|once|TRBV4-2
CASSPTGAGYGYTF
TGTGCCAGCAGCCCGACAGGGGCTGGCTATGGCTACACCTTC
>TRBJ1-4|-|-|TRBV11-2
CASSGRNEKLFF
TGTGCCAGCAGCGGGAGGAATGAAAAACTGTTTTTT
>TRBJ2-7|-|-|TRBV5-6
CASSPAGGTSYEQYF
TGTGCCAGCAGCCCGGCCGGGGGTACGTCCTACGAGCAGTACTTC
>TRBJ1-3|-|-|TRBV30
CAWSPSRSGNTIYF
TGTGCCTGGAGCCCGAGCCGCTCTGGAAACACCATATATTTT
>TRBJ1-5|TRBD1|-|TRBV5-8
CASSHRGDQPQHF
TGTGCCAGCTCACACAGGGGTGATCAGCCCCAGCATTTT
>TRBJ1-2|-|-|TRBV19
CASSLGASTPDGYTF
TGTGCCAGTAGTCTTGGGGCCTCCACACCAGATGGCTACACCTTC
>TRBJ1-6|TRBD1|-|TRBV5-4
CASSKGQGARDSYNSPLHF
TGTGCCAGCAGCAAGGGACAGGGGGCGCGGGACTCCTATAATTCACCCCTCCACTTT
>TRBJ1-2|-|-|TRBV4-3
CASSPDRPYYGYTF
TGCGCCAGCAGCCCGGACAGACCCTACTATGGCTACACCTTC
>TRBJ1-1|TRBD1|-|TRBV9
CASSGGTALREAFF
TGTGCCAGCAGCGGCGGGACAGCTTTACGTGAAGCTTTCTTT
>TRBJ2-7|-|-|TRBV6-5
CASSRGYTPYEQYF
TGTGCCAGCAGTAGAGGGTACACGCCTTACGAGCAGTACTTC
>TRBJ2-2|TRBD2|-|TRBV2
CASGEREGPGELFF
TGTGCCAGCGGGGAGCGGGAGGGCCCCGGGGAGCTGTTTTTT
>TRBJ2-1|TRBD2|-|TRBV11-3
CASSPGTKTNEQFF
TGTGCCAGCAGCCCCGGGACTAAAACGAATGAGCAGTTCTTC
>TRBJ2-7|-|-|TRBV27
CASSHSHDSYEQYF
TGTGCCAGCAGTCACTCTCACGACTCCTACGAGCAGTACTTC
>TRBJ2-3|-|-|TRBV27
CASSHLGPTGTDTDTQYF
TGTGCCAGCAGTCACTTAGGCCCGACAGGAACCGACACAGATACGCAGTATTTT
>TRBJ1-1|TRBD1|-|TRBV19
CASRDRGRAFF
TGTGCCAGCAGGGACAGGGGGCGAGCTTTCTTT
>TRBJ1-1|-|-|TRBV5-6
CASSLETTGTEAFF
TGTGCCAGCAGCTTGGAGACAACAGGTACTGAAGCTTTCTTT
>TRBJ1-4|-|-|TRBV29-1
CSVEEGGLFF
TGCAGCGTTGAGGAAGGGGGTTTGTTTTTT
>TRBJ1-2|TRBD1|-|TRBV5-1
CASSPGTGDNYGYTF
TGCGCCAGCAGCCCCGGGACAGGAGATAACTATGGCTACACCTTC
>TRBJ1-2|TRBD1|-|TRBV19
CASIQGWGQADGYTF
TGTGCCAGTATCCAAGGTTGGGGACAGGCGGATGGCTACACCTTC
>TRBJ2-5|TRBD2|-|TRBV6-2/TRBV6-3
CASSYSSGRAIETQYF
TGTGCCAGCAGTTACTCTAGCGGGAGGGCCATAGAGACCCAGTACTTC
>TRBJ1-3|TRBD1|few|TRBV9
CASSVGSTGGNTIYF
TGTGCCAGCAGCGTAGGATCGACAGGGGGAAACACCATATATTTT
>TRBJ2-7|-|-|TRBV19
CASSAQVWSYEQYF
TGTGCCAGTAGTGCACAGGTTTGGTCCTACGAGCAGTACTTC
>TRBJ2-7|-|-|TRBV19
CASSIEEGYEQYF
TGTGCCAGTAGTATAGAAGAGGGATACGAGCAGTACTTC
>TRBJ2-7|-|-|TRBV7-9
CASSLGAGQPGNEQYF
TGTGCCAGCAGCTTAGGGGCAGGGCAGCCAGGCAACGAGCAGTACTTC
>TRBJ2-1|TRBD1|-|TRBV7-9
CASLRQKLTGALNYNEQFF
TGTGCCAGCCTGAGACAGAAATTGACAGGGGCCTTAAATTACAATGAGCAGTTCTTC
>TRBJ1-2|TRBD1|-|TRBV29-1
CSVERDRGSYGYTF
TGCAGCGTTGAGAGGGACAGGGGGTCTTATGGCTACACCTTC
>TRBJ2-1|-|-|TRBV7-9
CASSLSEGDYNEQFF
TGTGCCAGCAGCTTATCTGAGGGGGACTACAATGAGCAGTTCTTC
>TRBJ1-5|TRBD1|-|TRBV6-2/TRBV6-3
CASSTRGLRSNQPQHF
TGTGCCAGCAGCACCAGGGGGCTGAGGAGCAATCAGCCCCAGCATTTT
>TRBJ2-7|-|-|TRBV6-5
CASSYSEGRVGNEQYF
TGTGCCAGCAGTTACTCGGAAGGCAGGGTGGGAAACGAGCAGTACTTC
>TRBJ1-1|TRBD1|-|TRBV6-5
CASSWTGGRDTEAFF
TGTGCCAGCAGTTGGACAGGGGGCAGAGACACTGAAGCTTTCTTT
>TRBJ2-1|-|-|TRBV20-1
CSASLSVGEQFF
TGCAGTGCTAGTTTGTCGGTCGGGGAGCAGTTCTTC
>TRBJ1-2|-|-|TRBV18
CASSPGSSDYGYTF
TGTGCCAGCTCACCAGGAAGTAGCGACTATGGCTACACCTTC
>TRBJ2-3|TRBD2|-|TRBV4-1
CASSQETTTSGNTDTQYF
TGCGCCAGCAGCCAAGAGACTACGACTAGCGGCAACACAGATACGCAGTATTTT
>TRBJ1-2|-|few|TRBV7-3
CASSLTGREDGYTF
TGTGCCAGCAGCTTAACGGGCAGGGAGGACGGCTACACCTTC
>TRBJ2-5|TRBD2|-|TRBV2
CASSPGLAGPFRGTQYF
TGTGCCAGCAGTCCGGGACTAGCGGGCCCGTTTCGGGGGACCCAGTACTTC
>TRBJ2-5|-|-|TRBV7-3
CASSRGIRARETQYF
TGTGCCAGCAGCAGGGGGATAAGGGCCAGGGAGACCCAGTACTTC
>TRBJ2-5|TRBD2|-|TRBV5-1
CASSLVGTSEETQYF
TGCGCCAGCAGCTTGGTAGGGACTAGCGAAGAGACCCAGTACTTC
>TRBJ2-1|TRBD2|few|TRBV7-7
CASSLTSGPYNEQFF
TGTGCTAGCAGCCTGACTAGCGGTCCCTACAATGAGCAGTTCTTC
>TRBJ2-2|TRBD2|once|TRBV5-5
CASSQPIVAGQNTGELFF
TGTGCCAGCAGCCAGCCCATAGTAGCGGGGCAGAACACCGGGGAGCTGTTTTTT